This is a list of T cell receptor beta chains from one sample in a study of blood T cell repertoires in COVID-19. Clones were sequenced by immunoSEQ multiplex PCR, and TCRdb holds only the in-frame ones, with some missing. The sample consists of more than 75,000 clones, roughly 89% of them appearing once. Sequencing was carried out using peripheral blood. Receptors were obtained from a young man with acute or convalescent COVID-19. Both conserved end residues are part of each CDR3. The order of the fields is D gene, V gene, clone size, CDR3 protein. D genes are given only for firm matches. For some rows the clone size is stated as once, few or many, or as a class when expanded; others skip it.

D: TRBD2
V: TRBV28
size: -
CDR3: CASSRSGSYEQYF

D: TRBD1
V: TRBV7-8
size: -
CDR3: CASSLVIAGGAGTEAFF

D: TRBD1
V: TRBV7-9
size: -
CDR3: CASSLKGGGDSPLHF

D: -
V: TRBV5-1
size: -
CDR3: CASSGTGTGELFF

D: -
V: TRBV4-1
size: -
CDR3: CASSRNRQNEQFF

D: -
V: TRBV7-9
size: -
CDR3: CASSSFRDGNEQFF

D: TRBD2
V: TRBV30
size: -
CDR3: CACRGGWETQYF

D: -
V: TRBV28
size: -
CDR3: CASSHPSLGHNEQFF

D: TRBD2
V: TRBV12-3/TRBV12-4
size: -
CDR3: CASSLREGGEQFF

D: TRBD1
V: TRBV23-1
size: -
CDR3: CASSHPRQGSCRNQPQHF

D: -
V: TRBV18
size: -
CDR3: CASSLGLTEREQYF

D: -
V: TRBV29-1
size: -
CDR3: CSATGEAYEQYF

D: -
V: TRBV19
size: -
CDR3: CASSYAAGVSYEQYF

D: TRBD2
V: TRBV7-9
size: -
CDR3: CASSRQTSGRYNEQFF

D: -
V: TRBV7-3
size: -
CDR3: CASSLIGGDNSPLHF

D: TRBD1
V: TRBV6-1
size: -
CDR3: CASSEPGQHYEQYF

D: TRBD1
V: TRBV4-2
size: once
CDR3: CASSQDLLGTALVATNEKLFF

D: TRBD1
V: TRBV6-2/TRBV6-3
size: -
CDR3: CASSYSDRVDNSPLHF

D: -
V: TRBV5-1
size: -
CDR3: CASSYGEPTEAFF

D: TRBD1
V: TRBV19
size: few
CDR3: CASSPTTGVWGETQYF

D: TRBD2
V: TRBV7-6
size: -
CDR3: CASSFQAGGSSDTQYF

D: -
V: TRBV3-1/TRBV3-2
size: -
CDR3: CASSQVGTGYNSPLHF

D: TRBD2
V: TRBV28
size: -
CDR3: CATTGLAGGWEQYF

D: TRBD1
V: TRBV27
size: -
CDR3: CASSLRGQGAEAFF

D: -
V: TRBV4-1
size: once
CDR3: CASSQGHVGSYNEQFF

D: TRBD2
V: TRBV4-2
size: -
CDR3: CASSKGLAGEVELFF

D: TRBD2
V: TRBV18
size: -
CDR3: CASSPGRAPETQYF

D: -
V: TRBV28
size: -
CDR3: CASNSGVSYNEQFF

D: TRBD1
V: TRBV6-5
size: -
CDR3: CASSLDRGNEQFF